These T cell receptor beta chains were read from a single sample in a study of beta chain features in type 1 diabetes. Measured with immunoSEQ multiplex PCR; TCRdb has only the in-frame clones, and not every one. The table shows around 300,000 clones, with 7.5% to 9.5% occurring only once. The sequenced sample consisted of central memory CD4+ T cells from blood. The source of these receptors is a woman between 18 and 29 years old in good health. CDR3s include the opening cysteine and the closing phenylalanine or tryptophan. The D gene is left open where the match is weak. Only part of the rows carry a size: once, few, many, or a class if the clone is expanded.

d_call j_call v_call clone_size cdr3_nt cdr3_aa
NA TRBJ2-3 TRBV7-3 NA TGTGCCAGCAGCCAGACTCGGGACGGCACAGATACGCAGTATTTT CASSQTRDGTDTQYF
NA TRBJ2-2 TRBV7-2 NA TGTGCCAGCAGCCCAGTCAAGGCGATACTCAACACCGGGGAGCTGTTTTTT CASSPVKAILNTGELFF
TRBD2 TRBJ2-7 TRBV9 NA TGTGCCAGCAGACCGACCCTAGCGGGAGGCCCTTTAACCTACGAGCAGTACTTC CASRPTLAGGPLTYEQYF
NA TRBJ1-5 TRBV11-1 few TGTGCCAGCAGCTTGGTTTTGGGCCAGCCCCAGCATTTT CASSLVLGQPQHF
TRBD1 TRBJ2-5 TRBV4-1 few TGCGCCAGCAGCCGGGGACAGGGAATAAAGTCGGGAGAGACCCAGTACTTC CASSRGQGIKSGETQYF
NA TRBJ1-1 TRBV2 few TGTGCCAGCAGTGAGCGGAGGGGGAACACTGAAGCTTTCTTT CASSERRGNTEAFF
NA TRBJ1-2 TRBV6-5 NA TGTGCCAGCACATCGGCCGTTTTTGGTGGCTACACCTTC CASTSAVFGGYTF
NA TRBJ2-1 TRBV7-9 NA TGTGCCAGCAGCACAGCTAGCAGCAGCTACAATGAGCAGTTCTTC CASSTASSSYNEQFF
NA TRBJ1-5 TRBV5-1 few TGCGCCAGCAGCTTGACAGGTAGACAGCCCCAGCATTTT CASSLTGRQPQHF
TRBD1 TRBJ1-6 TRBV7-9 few TGTGCCAGCAGCTCTCGGGACAGCCGATATAATTCACCCCTCCACTTT CASSSRDSRYNSPLHF
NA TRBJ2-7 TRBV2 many TGTGCCAGCAGTGATTGGTACGAGCAGTACTTC CASSDWYEQYF
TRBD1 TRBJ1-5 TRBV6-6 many TGTGCCAGCAGTGGACAGGGAGGAAATCAGCCCCAGCATTTT CASSGQGGNQPQHF
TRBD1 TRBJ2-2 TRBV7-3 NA TGTGCCAGCAGCCCGCAGGGGGCTACAAACACCGGGGAGCTGTTTTTT CASSPQGATNTGELFF
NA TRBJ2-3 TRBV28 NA TGTGCCAGCAGTCTGGTGGGCACAGATACGCAGTATTTT CASSLVGTDTQYF
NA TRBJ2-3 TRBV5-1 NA TGCGCCAGCAGTTACACCTCAGGGAACACAGATACGCAGTATTTT CASSYTSGNTDTQYF
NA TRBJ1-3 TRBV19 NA TGTGCCAGTATCCAAGGGGCCAACTCTGGAAACACCATATATTTT CASIQGANSGNTIYF
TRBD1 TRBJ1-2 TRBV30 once TGTGCCTGGAGGAGCGACAGGGGCTATGGCTACACCTTC CAWRSDRGYGYTF
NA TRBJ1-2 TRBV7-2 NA TGTGCCAGCAGCTTAGACCCGCAGGCTACCTATGGCTACACCTTC CASSLDPQATYGYTF
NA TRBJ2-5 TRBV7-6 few TGTGCCAGCAGCGCTACACAGGTGGAAGGGACCCAGTACTTC CASSATQVEGTQYF
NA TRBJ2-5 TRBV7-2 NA TGTGCCAGCAGCTTAGATAGGGAGGAGACCCAGTACTTC CASSLDREETQYF
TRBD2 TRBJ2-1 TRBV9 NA TGTGCCAGCAGCACACTCGGGACTAGCGGCCAAGGTGAGCAGTTCTTC CASSTLGTSGQGEQFF
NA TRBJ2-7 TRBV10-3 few TGTGCCATCAGTGACCAAAGCTCCTACGAGCAGTACTTC CAISDQSSYEQYF
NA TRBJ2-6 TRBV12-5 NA TGTGCTAGTGGTCCCGGACAGCCTGGGGCCAACGTCCTGACTTTC CASGPGQPGANVLTF
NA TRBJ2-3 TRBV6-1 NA TGTGCCAGCAGTGAAATAAGGAGGACAGATACGCAGTATTTT CASSEIRRTDTQYF
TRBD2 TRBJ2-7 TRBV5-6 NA TGTGCCAGCAGCTTTCGGCTGAATTGGCGGGAGGCCTACGAGCAGTACTTC CASSFRLNWREAYEQYF
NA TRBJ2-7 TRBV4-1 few TGCGCCAGCAGCCAAGTCGGTAGGACTCCAGAGCAGTACTTC CASSQVGRTPEQYF
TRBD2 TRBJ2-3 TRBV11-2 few TGTGCCAGCAGCCACGGACTAGCGGGAGATGTAGATACGCAGTATTTT CASSHGLAGDVDTQYF
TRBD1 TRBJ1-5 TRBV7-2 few TGTGCCAGCAGCCCGGTGTCCGGACAGGCGTTGCGGCCCCAGCATTTT CASSPVSGQALRPQHF
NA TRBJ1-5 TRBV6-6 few TGTGCCAGCAGTTACTCTTCCCAGAGCAATCAGCCCCAGCATTTT CASSYSSQSNQPQHF
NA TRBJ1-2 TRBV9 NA TGTGCCAGCAGCGTAGCACAGAGTACGGGCTACACCTTC CASSVAQSTGYTF
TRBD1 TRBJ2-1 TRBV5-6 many TGTGCCAGCACTTCCGACAGGGAATATGAGCAGTTCTTC CASTSDREYEQFF
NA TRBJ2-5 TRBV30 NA TGTGCCTGGAGTGTTGGTGGGGTGGAGACCCAGTACTTC CAWSVGGVETQYF
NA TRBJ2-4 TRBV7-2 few TGTGCCAGCAGCTCCGACTCATACATTCAGTACTTC CASSSDSYIQYF
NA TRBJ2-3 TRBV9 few TGTGCCAGCAGCTCAGACATGGTGGATACGCAGTATTTT CASSSDMVDTQYF
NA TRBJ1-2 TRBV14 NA TGTGCCAGCAGCCAAGGCGGCAACTATGGATACACCTTC CASSQGGNYGYTF
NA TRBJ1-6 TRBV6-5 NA TGTGCCAGCAGTTACGCGAAGAGCTCCTATAATTCACCCCTCCACTTT CASSYAKSSYNSPLHF